The 11 T cell receptor beta chains reported below all come from one sample, sequenced in a study of shared clonotypes between healthy human individuals. CD8 cells classed as naive were CD45RO-negative and positively selected for CCR7, excluding terminally differentiated effector memory CD45RA+ cells. The protocol was immunoSEQ multiplex PCR, while the TCRdb copy is restricted to in-frame clones and leaves out a portion. The repertoire includes just over 2,000,000 clones, approximately 94% of them detected once, and 0.9% to 1.3% sits in the top ten. Sequencing was carried out using naive CD8+ T cells sorted from blood. These receptors were taken from a man aged 18 to 30 in good health.

Note on this clone: The sample contains more than one DNA sequence encoding this CDR3. The chain couples TRBV20-1 to TRBJ1-1; D remains unclear. In germline, CDR1 is DFQATT, CDR2 SNEGSKA (reference sequence). The CDR3 consists of 11 residues. V dropped 6 bases and J dropped 4 bases, with 9 bases sitting between them. CDR3 loop: CSARLVTEAFF. CDR3 DNA sequence: TGCAGTGCCAGACTCGTCACTGAAGCTTTCTTT.

To note about this clone: Other DNA sequences in this sample translate to the same CDR3. This sequence joins TRBV9 and TRBJ2-7; 8 nucleotides line up with TRBD2. With V trimmed by 0 bases and J by 1 base, 3 bases remained unmatched. Germline CDR1 and CDR2: SGDLS and YYNGEE. The CDR3 is 15 residues long. The DNA for the CDR3 is TGTGCCAGCAGCGTAGGTAGCGGGGTTTCCTACGAGCAGTACTTC. Translating gives CASSVGSGVSYEQYF.

The chain recombines TRBV4-1 with TRBJ1-2; D is ambiguous. Germline V gene data show CDR1 as MGHRA and CDR2 as YSYEKL. This CDR3 contains 15 residues. The V gene lost 2 bases and the J gene lost 4 bases, with 14 bases spanning the gap. DNA of the CDR3: TGCGCCAGCAGCCAAACCGGACGGGTGTTCTATGGCTACACCTTC. Its translation is CASSQTGRVFYGYTF.

About this clone: Other DNA sequences of this sample code for an identical CDR3. V gene TRBV6-1 combines with J gene TRBJ2-7; 8 bases match TRBD1. CDR1 is MNHNS and CDR2 is SASEGT in the germline V gene. V shed 1 base and J 2 bases; nucleotides not matched to a gene: 4. The CDR3 consists of 15 residues. The CDR3 coding sequence is TGTGCCAGCAGTGAAGTTCCGGACAGGGCCTACGAGCAGTACTTC. This sequence encodes CASSEVPDRAYEQYF.

The table lists this clone with a count of one. V is TRBV10-2 and J is TRBJ2-1, with D tentatively TRBD1 (6 bases). The CDR3 sequence is 16 residues long. Looked up from germline, CDR1 is WSHSY and CDR2 is SAAADI. V lost 4 bases and J lost 1, with 14 bases in between. The DNA of the CDR3 is TGCGCCAGCAGTGCACAGGGTCTTTTATCCTACAATGAGCAGTTCTTC. As protein: CASSAQGLLSYNEQFF.

The J gene is TRBJ2-7, the V gene TRBV7-9; TRBD2 matches 12 bases. V gave up 0 bases and J gave up 3 bases; unmatched junction bases: 9. The germline gives CDR1 SEHNR, CDR2 FQNEAQ (reference sequence). There are 18 residues in the CDR3. CDR3 coding DNA: TGTGCCAGCAGCTTAGCCTCGCTAGCGGGGGGGTTTTTCTACGAGCAGTACTTC. Protein: CASSLASLAGGFFYEQYF.

This chain connects TRBV27 to TRBJ2-7; 9 nucleotides match TRBD1. The CDR3 spans 15 residues. Germline V gene lookup returns CDR1 MNHEY and CDR2 SMNVEV (reference sequence). V lost 7 bases to trimming and J lost 7 bases; unmatched junction nucleotides: 14. The CDR3: CASTREAGQGEEQYF. CDR3 bases: TGTGCCAGCACAAGGGAGGCGGGACAGGGTGAAGAGCAGTACTTC.

The V gene is TRBV2, the J gene TRBJ1-1; 9 bases line up with TRBD1. The V segment lost 7 bases and the J segment 0 bases; nucleotides outside the gene matches: 9. There are 16 residues in the CDR3. From germline, CDR1 is SNHLY and CDR2 FYNNEI. The CDR3 nucleotides read TGTGCCAGCACGGACGAACAGGGGGCAATGAACACTGAAGCTTTCTTT. This sequence encodes CASTDEQGAMNTEAFF.

The chain links TRBV5-3 to TRBJ2-3; D is unclear. TRBV5-3 is identified as an open reading frame with a role that is uncertain. The CDR3 sequence is 11 residues long. V was shortened by 2 bases and J by 4 bases, with 2 bases between the two germline ends. CDR3 loop: CARSFADTQYF. The CDR3 DNA follows: TGTGCCAGAAGCTTCGCAGATACGCAGTATTTT.

V gene TRBV6-1 combines with J gene TRBJ1-2; 11 nucleotides align to TRBD1. Germline trimming cut 2 bases from V and 8 bases from J; bases unmatched to any gene: 7. This CDR3 is 15 amino acids long. The germline V gene has CDR1 MNHNS and CDR2 SASEGT. The CDR3 sequence is CASSERDRGDDGYTF. DNA for the CDR3: TGTGCCAGCAGTGAACGGGACAGGGGGGATGACGGCTACACCTTC.

Regarding this clone: Additional DNA sequences in this sample encode the identical CDR3. This chain uses TRBV5-6 with TRBJ1-6; D not resolved. The CDR3 sequence is 13 residues long. Germline CDR1 and CDR2: SGHDT and YYEEEE. Trimming took off 5 bases at V and 10 bases at J, with 13 bases between the two ends. The CDR3 loop reads CASRPAGGSPLHF. The CDR3 DNA reads as TGTGCCAGCAGACCGGCGGGAGGGTCACCCCTCCACTTT.